What follows describes a single TCR beta chain. The antigen remains unidentified. Three rounds of nested PCR, following a modified ARM-PCR protocol, produced the TCRbeta library. From the multiplex PCR reads, TCRdb called clonotypes with MiXCR, one entry per CDR3 protein. The sample shows roughly 44,000 distinct CDR3 sequences, around 67% of them seen only once. The CDR3 extends over 16 amino acids. After removal of 7 bases from V and 1 base from J, the junction contained 4 bases not matched to a gene. The record originates from a study of tumor and adjacent non-tumor tissue in lung cancer. The wider study: The cohort had 12 to 13 adenocarcinoma, 2 squamous cell and 1 small cell patients. The study, taken as a whole, reports: Tumor repertoires had a smaller top 100 clone share than normal lung. Patients with more diverse tumor TCRs had worse survival.

This sample's RNA came from whole unsorted tissue. This non-tumor lung sample came from over 3 cm beyond the tumor edge. The specimen was distant non-tumor lung tissue. The clonotype originates from a woman in her forties with non-small cell lung cancer. The J gene is TRBJ2-6, the V gene TRBV12-3 or TRBV12-4; 10 positions match TRBD1. CDR3 in DNA: TGTGCCAGCACTCAGGACAGGGGGTCTGGGGCCAACGTCCTGACTTTC. The encoded protein is CASTQDRGSGANVLTF.